This T cell receptor beta chain was captured by sequencing in a study of shared clonotypes between healthy human individuals. The study's findings and limits: Read depth was anticipated to influence clonotype sharing among donors. A few donors had about 5% of their naive CD4 clonotypes in common.

Trimming took off 2 bases at V and 0 bases at J, with 15 bases between the two ends. CDR1 and CDR2 (germline): MNHEY, SMNVEV (reference sequence). CDR3 size: 17 residues. With respect to this clone: Its antigen remains unknown.

TCRdb's table, derived via immunoSEQ multiplex PCR, lists solely in-frame clones and lacks some. The data show a few hundred thousand clones, with roughly 87% seen just once and around 15% held by the top ten. The chain employs TRBV27 and TRBJ2-3; tentative D call: TRBD2 (5 bases). Sequencing was done on a sample of memory CD8+ T cells sorted from blood. The subset here: CD45RO+ cells pooled with CCR7-negative TemRA cells. The source is a man between 18 and 35 years old in good health. The CDR3 DNA reads TGTGCCAGCAGTTTAGAGGGTTTTGGAGACAGCACAGATACGCAGTATTTT. It is translated as CASSLEGFGDSTDTQYF.